This TCR beta chain comes out of a study of shared clonotypes between healthy human individuals. V lost 6 bases to trimming and J lost 6 bases, with 10 bases between them. This CDR3 has 12 residues. The germline V gene encodes CDR1 MNHEY and CDR2 SMNVEV (reference sequence). The assay was immunoSEQ multiplex PCR, and TCRdb's table has in-frame clones only and misses some. The table shows some 2,400,000 clones, with approximately 95% occurring only once. This rearrangement joins TRBV27 to TRBJ2-3; TRBD1 or TRBD2 may be the D gene (5 bases each). The source material was naive CD4+ T cells sorted from blood. Subset indicated: CD45RA+ positively selected. The TCR comes from a man aged 18-30 years in good health. In DNA form, the CDR3 reads TGTGCCAGCAGCCGGTGGGGGGATACGCAGTATTTT. This encodes CASSRWGDTQYF.